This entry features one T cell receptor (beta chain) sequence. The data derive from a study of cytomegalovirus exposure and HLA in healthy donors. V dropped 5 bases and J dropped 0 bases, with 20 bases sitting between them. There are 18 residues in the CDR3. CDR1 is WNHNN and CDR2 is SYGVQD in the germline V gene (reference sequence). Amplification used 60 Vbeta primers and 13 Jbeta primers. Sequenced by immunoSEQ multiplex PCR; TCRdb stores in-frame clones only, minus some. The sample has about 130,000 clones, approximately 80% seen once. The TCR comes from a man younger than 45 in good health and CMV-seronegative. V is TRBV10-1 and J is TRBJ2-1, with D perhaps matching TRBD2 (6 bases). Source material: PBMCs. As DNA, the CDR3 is TGCGCCAGCAGTCCCTTGCGGGAAGGGAGGAGCTCCTACAATGAGCAGTTCTTC. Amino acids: CASSPLREGRSSYNEQFF.